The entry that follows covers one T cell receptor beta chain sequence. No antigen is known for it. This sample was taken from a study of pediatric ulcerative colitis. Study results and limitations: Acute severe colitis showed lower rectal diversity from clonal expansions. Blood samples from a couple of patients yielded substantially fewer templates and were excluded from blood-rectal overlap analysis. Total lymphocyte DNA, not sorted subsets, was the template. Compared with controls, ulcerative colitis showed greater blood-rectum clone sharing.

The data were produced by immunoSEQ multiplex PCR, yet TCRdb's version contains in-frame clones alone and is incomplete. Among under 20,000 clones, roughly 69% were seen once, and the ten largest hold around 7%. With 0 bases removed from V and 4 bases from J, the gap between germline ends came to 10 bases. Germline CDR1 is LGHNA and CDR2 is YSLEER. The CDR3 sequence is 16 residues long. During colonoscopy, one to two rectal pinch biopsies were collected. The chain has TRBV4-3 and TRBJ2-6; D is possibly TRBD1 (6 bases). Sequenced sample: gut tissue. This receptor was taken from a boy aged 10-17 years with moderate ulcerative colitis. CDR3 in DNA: TGCGCCAGCAGCCAAGATCCGACAGGCGGGGCCAACGTCCTGACTTTC. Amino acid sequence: CASSQDPTGGANVLTF.